This T cell receptor (beta chain) derives from a study of regulatory and conventional T cells in RAG deficiency. The sorted regulatory T cells were CD4+, CD25-high and CD127-low, with genomic DNA sequenced. The repertoire was sequenced with immunoSEQ multiplex PCR; TCRdb's copy has only in-frame clones and lacks some. The sample includes 8,000 or so clones, roughly 92% seen only once; the top ten take approximately 1.5%. Points from the study as a whole: Patient subsets had shorter CDR3s; Omenn Treg-Tconv overlap exceeded 75%. Control T-cell subsets had markedly higher Shannon entropy and lower Simpson indices than RAG-deficient patients. Treg unique TCR beta sequences were about 100-fold fewer in Omenn syndrome and CID/AS patients than controls.

Worth noting for this clone: Its antigen is not identified.

The CDR3 is made up of 17 amino acids. V was pared by 0 bases and J by 5 bases, with 19 bases between. Germline V gene data show CDR1 as MGHRA and CDR2 as YSYEKL. These sequences were also reported in another study, on regulatory T cells. Per that paper: Amplification used 52 TRBV primers and 13 TRBJ primers. Regulatory T cells showed the strongest V-J pair restriction and V/J gene skewing among patient repertoires.

V is TRBV4-1 and J is TRBJ1-2; D uncertain. The receptor was derived from a human donor in good health. The material sequenced was CD127- CD25+ CD4+ Tregs sorted from blood. The CDR3 loop is CASSQDSWAQRRYGYTF. The CDR3 DNA follows: TGCGCCAGCAGCCAAGATTCTTGGGCCCAGCGGCGGTATGGCTACACCTTC.